This T cell receptor (beta chain) stems from a study of blood T cell repertoires in COVID-19. The CDR3 contains 17 residues. Source study methods: Amplification of reference gene primers was used by the study to estimate nucleated cell counts. Only in-frame clones appear in the TCRdb table, and some are missing; sequencing was by immunoSEQ multiplex PCR. That table gives V, J and clone size, and the DNA gave D and trimming. Of about 130,000 clones in the sample, approximately 91% are singletons; the top ten hold over 1%. Sequencing used peripheral blood. The TCR sequence derives from an elderly woman with acute or convalescent COVID-19. The chain couples TRBV12-2 to TRBJ2-2; the D call in the table, TRBD2, was not verified against the DNA. TRBV12-2 corresponds to a pseudogene. The DNA of the CDR3 is TGTGCAAGTCGCCCCACTAGCGGGGGGTTCAACACCGGGGAGCTGTTTTTT. This translates into CASRPTSGGFNTGELFF.